The entry that follows covers one T cell receptor beta chain sequence. The germline CDR1 and CDR2 sequences are LNHDA and SQIVND (reference sequence). This CDR3 contains 13 residues. Germline trimming cut 7 bases from V and 1 base from J; bases unmatched to any gene: 3. The entry originates in a study of blood T cell repertoires in COVID-19. At the level of the study: Sites across the United States, Italy and Spain contributed samples from acute and convalescent COVID-19. Sample material is recorded as cDNA or gDNA derived from T cells, B-cell-depleted T cells, or PBMCs.

The protocol was immunoSEQ multiplex PCR, while the TCRdb copy is restricted to in-frame clones and leaves out a portion. The sample records about 270,000 clones, around 89% being singletons. Participants spanned ages roughly 18 to 90 years and resided in 20 to 30 US areas. Sequencing was done on a sample of PBMCs or T cells enriched from blood (not recorded which). The clonotype was recovered from a woman aged 25 to 39 with acute COVID-19. The V call is TRBV19, the J call TRBJ1-1, with TRBD1 matching over 7 bases. This CDR3 is CASKRQGNTEAFF. The CDR3 DNA sequence: TGTGCCAGTAAAAGACAGGGGAACACTGAAGCTTTCTTT.